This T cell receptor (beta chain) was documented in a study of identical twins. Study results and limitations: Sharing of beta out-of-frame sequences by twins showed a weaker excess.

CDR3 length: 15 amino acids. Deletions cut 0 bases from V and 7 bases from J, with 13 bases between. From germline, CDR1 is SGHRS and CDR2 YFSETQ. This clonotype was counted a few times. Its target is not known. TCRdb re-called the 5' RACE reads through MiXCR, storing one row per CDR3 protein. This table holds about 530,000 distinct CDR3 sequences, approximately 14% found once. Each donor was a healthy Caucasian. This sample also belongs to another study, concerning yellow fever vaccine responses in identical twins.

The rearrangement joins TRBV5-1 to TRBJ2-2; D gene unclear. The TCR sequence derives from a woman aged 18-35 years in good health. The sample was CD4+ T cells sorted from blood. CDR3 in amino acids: CASSLGNWANGELFF. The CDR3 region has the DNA TGCGCCAGCAGCTTGGGGAATTGGGCTAACGGGGAGCTGTTTTTT.